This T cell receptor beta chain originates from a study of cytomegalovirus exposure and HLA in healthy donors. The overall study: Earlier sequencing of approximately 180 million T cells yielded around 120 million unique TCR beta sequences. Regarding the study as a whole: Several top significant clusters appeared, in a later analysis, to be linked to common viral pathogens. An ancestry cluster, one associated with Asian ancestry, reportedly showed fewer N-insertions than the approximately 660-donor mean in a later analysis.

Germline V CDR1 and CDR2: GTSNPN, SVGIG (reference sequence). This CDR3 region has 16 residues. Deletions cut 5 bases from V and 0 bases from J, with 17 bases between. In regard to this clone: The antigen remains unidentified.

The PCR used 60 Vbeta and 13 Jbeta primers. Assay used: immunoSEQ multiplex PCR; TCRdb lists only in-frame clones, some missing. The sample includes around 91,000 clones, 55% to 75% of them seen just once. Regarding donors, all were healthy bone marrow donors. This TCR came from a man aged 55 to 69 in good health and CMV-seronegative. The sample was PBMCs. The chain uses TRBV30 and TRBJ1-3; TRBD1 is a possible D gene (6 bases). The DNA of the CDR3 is TGTGCCTGGTTGGAGAGACAGGTCAGCTCTGGAAACACCATATATTTT. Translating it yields CAWLERQVSSGNTIYF.